Sequencing of this TCR beta chain was carried out in a study of T cells in Graves' hyperthyroidism and ophthalmopathy. This clonotype was counted many times. Its specificity is not known. Overall study findings and caveats: Within blood appeared most thyroid clonotypes that had expanded above 0.001. Before onset, ophthalmopathy was predicted by the model a median around 6.2 months earlier.

Germline V gives CDR1 MNHEY, CDR2 SMNVEV (reference sequence). The junction had 6 bases not matched to a gene; V was cut back by 7 bases and J by 5 bases. CDR3 length: 13 residues. The TCR beta CDR3 regions underwent amplification using RNA transcripts as the source. Initially, a first-round RT-PCR of the TCR CDR3 employed the HTBI primer set. One entry per CDR3 protein results from TCRdb running MiXCR on the multiplex PCR reads. Of 300,000 to 450,000 distinct CDR3 sequences in the sample, over 15% were seen once. Individuals with ophthalmopathy presented a Clinical Activity Score of at least 3, a NOSPECS grade of at least 4 and a duration under 3 months.

The V call is TRBV27, the J call TRBJ1-1; 8 positions match TRBD1. Sequencing was done on a sample of blood. This sequence was found in a woman in her thirties or forties with Graves' ophthalmopathy. CDR3 protein: CASIRTGNTEAFF. The CDR3 DNA sequence: TGTGCCAGCATAAGGACAGGGAATACTGAAGCTTTCTTT.